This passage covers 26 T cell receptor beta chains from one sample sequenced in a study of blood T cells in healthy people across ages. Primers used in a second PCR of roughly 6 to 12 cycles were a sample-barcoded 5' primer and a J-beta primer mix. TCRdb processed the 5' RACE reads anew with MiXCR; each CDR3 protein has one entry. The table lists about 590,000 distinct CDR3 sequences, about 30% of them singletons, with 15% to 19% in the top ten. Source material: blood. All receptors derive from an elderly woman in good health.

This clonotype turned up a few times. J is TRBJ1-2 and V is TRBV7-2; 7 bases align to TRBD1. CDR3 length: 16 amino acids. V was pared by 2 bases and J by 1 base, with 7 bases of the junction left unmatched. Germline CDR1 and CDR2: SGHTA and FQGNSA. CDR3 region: CASSLRVRGDNYGYTF. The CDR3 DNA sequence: TGTGCCAGCAGCTTAAGGGTCAGGGGGGATAACTATGGCTACACCTTC.

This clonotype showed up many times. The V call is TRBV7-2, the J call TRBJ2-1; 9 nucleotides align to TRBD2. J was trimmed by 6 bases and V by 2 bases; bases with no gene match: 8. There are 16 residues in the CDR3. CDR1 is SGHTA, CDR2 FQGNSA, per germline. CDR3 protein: CASSLSASGAANEQFF. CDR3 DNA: TGTGCCAGCAGCTTAAGTGCTAGCGGGGCGGCCAATGAGCAGTTCTTC. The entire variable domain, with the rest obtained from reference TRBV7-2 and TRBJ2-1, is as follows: GAGVSQSPSNKVTEKGKDVELRCDPISGHTALYWYRQSLGQGLEFLIYFQGNSAPDKSGLPSDRFSAERTGGSVSTLTIQRTQQEDSAVYLCASSLSASGAANEQFFGPGTRLTVL.

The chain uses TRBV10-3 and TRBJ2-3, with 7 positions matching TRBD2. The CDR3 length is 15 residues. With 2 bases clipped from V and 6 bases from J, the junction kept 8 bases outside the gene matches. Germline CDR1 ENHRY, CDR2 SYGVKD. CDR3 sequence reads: CAISEPGLSQDTQYF. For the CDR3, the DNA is TGTGCCATCAGTGAGCCGGGACTATCACAGGATACGCAGTATTTT.

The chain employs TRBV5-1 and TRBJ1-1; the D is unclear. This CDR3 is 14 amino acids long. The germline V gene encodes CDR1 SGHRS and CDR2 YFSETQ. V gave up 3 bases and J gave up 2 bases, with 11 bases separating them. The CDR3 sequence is CASSSWTINTEAFF. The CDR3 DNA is TGCGCCAGCAGCTCCTGGACGATCAACACTGAAGCTTTCTTT.

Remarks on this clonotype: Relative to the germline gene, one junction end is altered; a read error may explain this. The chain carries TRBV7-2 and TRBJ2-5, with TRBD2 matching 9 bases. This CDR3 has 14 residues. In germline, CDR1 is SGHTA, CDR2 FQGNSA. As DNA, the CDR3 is TGTGCCAGCAGCCGCCGCGGGGGGGGAGAGGCCCAGTACTTC. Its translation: CASSRRGGGEAQYF.

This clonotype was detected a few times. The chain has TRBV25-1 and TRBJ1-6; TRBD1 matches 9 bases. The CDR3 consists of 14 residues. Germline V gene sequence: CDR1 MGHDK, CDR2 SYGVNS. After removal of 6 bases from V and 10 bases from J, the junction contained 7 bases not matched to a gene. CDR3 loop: CASSRDRDGSPLHF. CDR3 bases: TGTGCCAGCAGCCGGGACAGGGATGGCTCACCCCTCCACTTT.

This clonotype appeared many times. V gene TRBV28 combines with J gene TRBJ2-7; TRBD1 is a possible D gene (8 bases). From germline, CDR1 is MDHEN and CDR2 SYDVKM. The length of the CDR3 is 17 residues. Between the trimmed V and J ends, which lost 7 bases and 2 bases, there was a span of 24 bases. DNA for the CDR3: TGTGCCAGCAAGGAGGGGGGGGGTGGACAGGGCACCTACGAGCAGTACTTC. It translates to CASKEGGGGQGTYEQYF.

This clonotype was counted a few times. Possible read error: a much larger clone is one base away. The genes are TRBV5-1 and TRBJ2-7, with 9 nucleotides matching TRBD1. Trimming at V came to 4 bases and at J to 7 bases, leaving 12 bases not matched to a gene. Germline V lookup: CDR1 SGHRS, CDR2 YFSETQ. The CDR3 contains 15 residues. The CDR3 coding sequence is TGCGCCAGCAGCGGCTGGGACAGGGCGGTGGATGAGCAGTACTTC. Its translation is CASSGWDRAVDEQYF.

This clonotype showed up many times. CDR3 bases: TGTGCCAGCAGCCAAGCTCCGGGACAGTTCTACGAGCAGTACTTC. Its protein product is CASSQAPGQFYEQYF. V is TRBV3-1 and J is TRBJ2-7; 7 positions agree with TRBD1. The germline V gene encodes CDR1 LGHDT and CDR2 YNNKEL (reference sequence). J was trimmed by 3 bases and V by 1 base; bases with no gene match: 6. This CDR3 region has 15 residues.

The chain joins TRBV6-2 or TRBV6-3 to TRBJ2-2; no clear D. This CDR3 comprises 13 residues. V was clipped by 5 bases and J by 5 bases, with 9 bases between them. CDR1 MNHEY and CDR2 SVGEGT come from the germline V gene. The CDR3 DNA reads TGTGCCAGCAGTGTACAGACAACCGGGGAGCTGTTTTTT. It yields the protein CASSVQTTGELFF.

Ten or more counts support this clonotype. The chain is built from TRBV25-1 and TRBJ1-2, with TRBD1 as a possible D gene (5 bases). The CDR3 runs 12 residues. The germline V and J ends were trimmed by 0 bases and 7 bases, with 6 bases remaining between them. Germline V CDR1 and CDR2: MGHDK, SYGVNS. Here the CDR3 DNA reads TGTGCCAGCAGTGAATATGGGGGTGGCTACACCTTC. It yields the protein CASSEYGGGYTF.

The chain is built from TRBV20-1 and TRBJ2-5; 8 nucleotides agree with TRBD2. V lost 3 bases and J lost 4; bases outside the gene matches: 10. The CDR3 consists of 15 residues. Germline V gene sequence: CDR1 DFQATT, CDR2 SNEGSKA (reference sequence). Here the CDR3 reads CSARVGVAGRETQYF. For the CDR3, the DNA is TGCAGTGCTAGGGTCGGGGTAGCGGGGAGAGAGACCCAGTACTTC.

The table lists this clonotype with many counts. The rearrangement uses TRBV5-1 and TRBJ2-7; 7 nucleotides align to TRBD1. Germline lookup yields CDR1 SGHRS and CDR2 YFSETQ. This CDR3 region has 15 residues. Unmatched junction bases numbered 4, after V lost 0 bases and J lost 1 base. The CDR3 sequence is CASSLAPGQSYEQYF. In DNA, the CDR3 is TGCGCCAGCAGCTTGGCCCCGGGACAGTCCTACGAGCAGTACTTC. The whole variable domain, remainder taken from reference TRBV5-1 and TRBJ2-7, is KAGVTQTPRYLIKTRGQQVTLSCSPISGHRSVSWYQQTPGQGLQFLFEYFSETQRNKGNFPGRFSGRQFSNSRSEMNVSTLELGDSALYLCASSLAPGQSYEQYFGPGTRLTVT.

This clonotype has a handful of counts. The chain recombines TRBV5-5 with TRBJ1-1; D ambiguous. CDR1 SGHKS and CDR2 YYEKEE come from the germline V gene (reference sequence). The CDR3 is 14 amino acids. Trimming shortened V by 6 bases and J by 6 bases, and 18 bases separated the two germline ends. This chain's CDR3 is CASTPRWGIAEAFF. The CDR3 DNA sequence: TGTGCCAGCACCCCACGCTGGGGTATCGCTGAAGCTTTCTTT.

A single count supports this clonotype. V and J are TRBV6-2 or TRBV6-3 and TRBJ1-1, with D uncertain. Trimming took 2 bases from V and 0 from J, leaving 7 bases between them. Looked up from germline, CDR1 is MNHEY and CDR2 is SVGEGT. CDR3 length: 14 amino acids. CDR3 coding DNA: TGTGCCAGCAGTTACACCCCCTTGAACACTGAAGCTTTCTTT. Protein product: CASSYTPLNTEAFF.

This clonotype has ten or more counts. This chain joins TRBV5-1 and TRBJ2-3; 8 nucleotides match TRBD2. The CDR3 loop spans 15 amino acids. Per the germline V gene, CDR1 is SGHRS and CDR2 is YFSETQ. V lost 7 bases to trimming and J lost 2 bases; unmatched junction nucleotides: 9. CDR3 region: CASGTGRGATDTQYF. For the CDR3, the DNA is TGCGCCAGCGGCACTGGGCGGGGGGCCACAGATACGCAGTATTTT. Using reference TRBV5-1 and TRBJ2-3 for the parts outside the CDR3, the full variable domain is KAGVTQTPRYLIKTRGQQVTLSCSPISGHRSVSWYQQTPGQGLQFLFEYFSETQRNKGNFPGRFSGRQFSNSRSEMNVSTLELGDSALYLCASGTGRGATDTQYFGPGTRLTVL.

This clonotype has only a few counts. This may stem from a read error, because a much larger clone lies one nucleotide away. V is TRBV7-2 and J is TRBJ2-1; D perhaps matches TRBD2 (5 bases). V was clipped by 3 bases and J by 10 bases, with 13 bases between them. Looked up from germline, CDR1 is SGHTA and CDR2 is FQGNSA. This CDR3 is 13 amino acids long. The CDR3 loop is CASSFGELYEQFF. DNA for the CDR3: TGTGCCAGCAGCTTTGGGGAGCTCTACGAGCAGTTCTTC.

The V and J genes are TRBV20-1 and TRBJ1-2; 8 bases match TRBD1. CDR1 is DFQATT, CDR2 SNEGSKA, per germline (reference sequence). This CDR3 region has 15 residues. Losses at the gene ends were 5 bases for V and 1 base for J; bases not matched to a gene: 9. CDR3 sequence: CSAPGTGGINYGYTF. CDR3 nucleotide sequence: TGCAGTGCTCCCGGAACAGGGGGAATTAACTATGGCTACACCTTC.

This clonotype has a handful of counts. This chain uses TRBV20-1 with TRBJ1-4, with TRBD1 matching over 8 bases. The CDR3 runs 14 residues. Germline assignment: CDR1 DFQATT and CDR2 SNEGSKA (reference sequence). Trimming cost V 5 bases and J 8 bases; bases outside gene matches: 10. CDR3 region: CSAGQGAFLEKLFF. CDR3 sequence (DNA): TGCAGTGCTGGGCAGGGGGCGTTTTTAGAAAAACTGTTTTTT.

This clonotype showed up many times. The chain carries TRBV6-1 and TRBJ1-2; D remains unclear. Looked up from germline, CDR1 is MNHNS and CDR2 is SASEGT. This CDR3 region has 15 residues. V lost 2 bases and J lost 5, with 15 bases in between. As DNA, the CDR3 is TGTGCCAGCAGTGAAATTCAGGCAAGAGCATATGGCTACACCTTC. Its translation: CASSEIQARAYGYTF.

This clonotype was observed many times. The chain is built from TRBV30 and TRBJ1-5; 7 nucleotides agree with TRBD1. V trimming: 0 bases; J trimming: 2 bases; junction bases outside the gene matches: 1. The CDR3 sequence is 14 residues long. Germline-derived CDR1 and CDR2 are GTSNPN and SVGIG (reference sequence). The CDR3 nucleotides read TGTGCCTGGAGTGTTCAGGGGGGCAATCAGCCCCAGCATTTT. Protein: CAWSVQGGNQPQHF.

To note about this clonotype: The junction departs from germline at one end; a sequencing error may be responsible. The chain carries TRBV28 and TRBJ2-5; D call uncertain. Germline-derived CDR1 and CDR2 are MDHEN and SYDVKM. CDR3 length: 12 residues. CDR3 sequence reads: CASSLEREAQYF. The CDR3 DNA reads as TGTGCCAGCAGTTTGGAAAGAGAGGCCCAGTACTTC.

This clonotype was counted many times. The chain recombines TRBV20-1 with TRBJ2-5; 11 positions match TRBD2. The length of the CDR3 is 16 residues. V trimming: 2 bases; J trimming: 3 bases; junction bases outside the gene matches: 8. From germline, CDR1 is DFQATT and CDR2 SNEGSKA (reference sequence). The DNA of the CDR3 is TGCAGTGCTAGATCCCACCGACTAGCGGGGAAAGAGACCCAGTACTTC. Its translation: CSARSHRLAGKETQYF.

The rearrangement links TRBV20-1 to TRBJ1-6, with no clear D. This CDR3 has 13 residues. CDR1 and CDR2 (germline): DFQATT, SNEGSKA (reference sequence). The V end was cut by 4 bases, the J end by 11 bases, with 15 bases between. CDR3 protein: CSANPSSMAPLHF. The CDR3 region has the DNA TGCAGTGCTAACCCGAGCTCTATGGCACCCCTCCACTTT.

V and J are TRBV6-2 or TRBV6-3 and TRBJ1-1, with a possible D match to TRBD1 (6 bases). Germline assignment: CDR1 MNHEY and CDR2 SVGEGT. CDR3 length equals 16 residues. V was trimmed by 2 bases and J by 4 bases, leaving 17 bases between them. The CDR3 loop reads CASSYRMTGPGTEAFF. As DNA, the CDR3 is TGTGCCAGCAGTTACCGAATGACAGGTCCCGGCACTGAAGCTTTCTTT.

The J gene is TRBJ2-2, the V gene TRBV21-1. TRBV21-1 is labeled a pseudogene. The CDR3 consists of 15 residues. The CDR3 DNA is TGTGCCAGCTCACGGACCGGTACCGGTATCAGGGAGCTGTTTTTT. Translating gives CASSRTGTGIRELFF.